The 14 T cell receptor beta chains given below trace back to one sample, sequenced in a study of shared clonotypes between healthy human individuals. CD45RO-negative, CCR7-positively selected cells formed the naive CD8 fraction, excluding terminally differentiated effector memory CD45RA+ cells. The data were produced by immunoSEQ multiplex PCR, yet TCRdb's version contains in-frame clones alone and is incomplete. The table shows 2 million to 2.5 million clones, with roughly 95% occurring only once. Sequenced material: naive CD8+ T cells sorted from blood. The receptors derive from a young man in good health.

The chain couples TRBV7-9 to TRBJ2-1; possibly TRBD1 for D (6 bases). The CDR3 sequence is 17 residues long. The germline V gene has CDR1 SEHNR and CDR2 FQNEAQ (reference sequence). V dropped 5 bases and J dropped 6 bases, with 23 bases sitting between them. The CDR3 spells CASSPDRTSAGGNEQFF. For the CDR3, the DNA is TGTGCCAGCAGCCCTGACAGGACTTCCGCCGGAGGCAATGAGCAGTTCTTC.

For this clone: A read error may account for a junction end that differs from germline. The gene calls are TRBV7-9 and TRBJ2-7; tentative D call: TRBD2 (6 bases). The CDR3 covers 13 residues. Germline CDR1 SEHNR, CDR2 FQNEAQ (reference sequence). CDR3 protein: CASSVADGYEQYF. The CDR3 DNA follows: TGTGCCAGCAGCGTAGCGGATGGATACGAGCAGTACTTC.

V usage is TRBV7-9 and J usage is TRBJ2-1; no clear D. Trimming left V 5 bases short and J 7 bases short, with 27 bases between. Germline loops: CDR1 SEHNR, CDR2 FQNEAQ (reference sequence). This CDR3 is 18 amino acids long. CDR3 coding DNA: TGTGCCAGCAGCCATCTCTCCGTTGGCGTCCTGAAGGGTAATGAGCAGTTCTTC. Its protein is CASSHLSVGVLKGNEQFF.

In regard to this clone: The same CDR3 can be traced to other DNA sequences in this sample. The V and J genes are TRBV30 and TRBJ2-3; 10 positions agree with TRBD1. This CDR3 has 15 amino acids. Germline lookup yields CDR1 GTSNPN and CDR2 SVGIG (reference sequence). V lost 0 bases and J lost 1; bases outside the gene matches: 1. The CDR3 here is CAWSVGTGGTDTQYF. CDR3 nucleotide sequence: TGTGCCTGGAGTGTAGGGACAGGGGGCACAGATACGCAGTATTTT.

The chain has TRBV5-6 and TRBJ2-7; D may match TRBD1 or TRBD2 (5 bases each). The length of the CDR3 is 16 residues. The germline V gene has CDR1 SGHDT and CDR2 YYEEEE. V was clipped by 1 base and J by 3 bases, with 17 bases between them. The CDR3 loop reads CASSLTGPIYNYEQYF. The CDR3 DNA is TGTGCCAGCAGCTTGACGGGACCGATTTATAACTACGAGCAGTACTTC.

The CDR3 region is CTSSQMGTSRRWETQYF. The CDR3 nucleotides are TGCACCAGCAGCCAAATGGGGACTAGCAGAAGGTGGGAGACCCAGTACTTC. The V gene is TRBV1, the J gene TRBJ2-5; the D call TRBD2 from the table was never checked on the DNA. TRBV1 is assigned pseudogene status. The CDR3 has 17 residues.

The CDR3 DNA reads as TGTGCCAGCAGTTTATCGCCTAGCGGGAGAGAGCAGTACTTC. As protein: CASSLSPSGREQYF. The chain carries TRBV27 and TRBJ2-7; 10 bases fit TRBD2. The CDR3 covers 14 residues. The germline gives CDR1 MNHEY, CDR2 SMNVEV (reference sequence). V dropped 0 bases and J dropped 7; count of bases not matched to a gene: 3.

This chain links TRBV28 with TRBJ2-5; D unresolved. With 3 bases removed from V and 4 bases from J, the gap between germline ends came to 15 bases. From germline, CDR1 is MDHEN and CDR2 SYDVKM. The CDR3 consists of 15 residues. The CDR3 nucleotides are TGTGCCAGCAGTTTTATCCCCACGGAAGGAGAGACCCAGTACTTC. It encodes CASSFIPTEGETQYF. The variable domain in full, completed from reference TRBV28 and TRBJ2-5, reads DVKVTQSSRYLVKRTGEKVFLECVQDMDHENMFWYRQDPGLGLRLIYFSYDVKMKEKGDIPEGYSVSREKKERFSLILESASTNQTSMYLCASSFIPTEGETQYFGPGTRLLVL.

V and J are TRBV28 and TRBJ2-7; tentatively, D is TRBD1 (6 bases). CDR3 size: 14 residues. The germline V gene encodes CDR1 MDHEN and CDR2 SYDVKM. Trimming pared 2 bases from V and 2 bases from J, leaving 10 bases between. The CDR3 nucleotides read TGTGCCAGCAGTTTACCACAGGGACCCTACGAGCAGTACTTC. It encodes CASSLPQGPYEQYF. Drawing the rest from reference TRBV28 and TRBJ2-7, the complete variable domain is DVKVTQSSRYLVKRTGEKVFLECVQDMDHENMFWYRQDPGLGLRLIYFSYDVKMKEKGDIPEGYSVSREKKERFSLILESASTNQTSMYLCASSLPQGPYEQYFGPGTRLTVT.

The chain joins TRBV27 to TRBJ2-2; 9 nucleotides match TRBD1. V gave up 5 bases and J gave up 2 bases; unmatched junction bases: 12. The CDR3 spans 18 residues. The germline CDR1 and CDR2 sequences are MNHEY and SMNVEV (reference sequence). CDR3 in amino acids: CASSLLFGQGINTGELFF. In DNA, the CDR3 is TGTGCCAGCAGTCTACTTTTCGGACAGGGGATTAACACCGGGGAGCTGTTTTTT.

The chain combines TRBV2 with TRBJ2-1; 12 nucleotides agree with TRBD2. The germline V gene has CDR1 SNHLY and CDR2 FYNNEI. J was trimmed by 4 bases and V by 3 bases; bases with no gene match: 4. This CDR3 has 16 residues. The CDR3, as DNA: TGTGCCAGCAGTGATACTAGCGGGGGGTTGTACAATGAGCAGTTCTTC. It is translated as CASSDTSGGLYNEQFF. The full variable domain, with the rest looked up from reference TRBV2 and TRBJ2-1, is EPEVTQTPSHQVTQMGQEVILRCVPISNHLYFYWYRQILGQKVEFLVSFYNNEISEKSEIFDDQFSVERPDGSNFTLKIRSTKLEDSAMYFCASSDTSGGLYNEQFFGPGTRLTVL.

V is TRBV7-2 and J is TRBJ1-1; no reliable D call. V lost 0 bases, J lost 6 bases, and 11 bases lay in between. CDR3 length: 14 amino acids. In germline, CDR1 is SGHTA, CDR2 FQGNSA. CDR3 bases: TGTGCCAGCAGCTTAGCCTGGACTGCGGCTGAAGCTTTCTTT. This codes for CASSLAWTAAEAFF.

V usage is TRBV29-1 and J usage is TRBJ2-1; D call uncertain. Germline assignment: CDR1 SQVTM and CDR2 ANQGSEA. V dropped 7 bases and J dropped 2 bases, with 12 bases sitting between them. The CDR3 runs to 13 residues. CDR3 residues: CSGSPVTYNEQFF. CDR3 bases: TGCAGCGGCTCCCCCGTCACCTACAATGAGCAGTTCTTC.

The V gene is TRBV9, the J gene TRBJ2-4; 9 nucleotides agree with TRBD1. Per germline, CDR1 SGDLS and CDR2 YYNGEE. V dropped 4 bases and J dropped 1; count of bases not matched to a gene: 9. The CDR3 covers 17 residues. The CDR3 bases are TGTGCCAGCAGCCCTTGGGACAGGGAATGGGCCAAAAACATTCAGTACTTC. It specifies CASSPWDREWAKNIQYF.